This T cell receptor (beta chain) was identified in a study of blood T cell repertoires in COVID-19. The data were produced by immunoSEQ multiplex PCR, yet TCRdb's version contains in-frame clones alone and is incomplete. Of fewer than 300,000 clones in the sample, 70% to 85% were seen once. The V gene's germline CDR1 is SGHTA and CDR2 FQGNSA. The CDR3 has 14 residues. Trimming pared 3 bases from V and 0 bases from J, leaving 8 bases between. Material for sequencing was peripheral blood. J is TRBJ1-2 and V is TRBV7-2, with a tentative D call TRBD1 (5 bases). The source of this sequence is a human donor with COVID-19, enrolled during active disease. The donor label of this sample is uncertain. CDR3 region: CASSLGGTNYGYTF. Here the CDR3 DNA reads TGTGCCAGCAGCTTGGGGGGGACTAACTATGGCTACACCTTC.